Given below is one T cell receptor (beta chain) in context. Its specificity is not known. TCRdb's table, derived via immunoSEQ multiplex PCR, lists solely in-frame clones and lacks some. The repertoire holds 20,000 to 25,000 clones, 95% to 98% seen once, with over 0.12% in the top ten. The germline V gene encodes CDR1 GTSNPN and CDR2 SVGIG (reference sequence). Deletions cut 4 bases from V and 0 bases from J, with 1 base between. The CDR3 is 12 amino acids. The entry originates in a study of monozygotic twins with cystic fibrosis. Turning to the study itself: Roughly 3.3 micrograms of fragmented DNA underwent roughly 15 PCR cycles for library preparation. Findings and caveats of the study: Shared CDR3 numbers were not associated with age, concordance or severity.

The chain carries TRBV30 and TRBJ2-6; the D is unclear. Sequences were obtained from blood. This sequence originates from a girl aged 5-17 years with cystic fibrosis. CDR3 bases: TGTGCCTGGACCTCTGGGGCCAACGTCCTGACTTTC. Its translation: CAWTSGANVLTF.